These 30 T cell receptor beta chains originate from one sample sequenced in a study of CD8 T cells in ankylosing spondylitis. TCRdb used MiXCR to reprocess the 5' RACE reads, holding one entry per CDR3 protein. The data hold 750,000 to 850,000 distinct CDR3 sequences, with roughly 12% observed a single time. Study findings and constraints: There was a TCR beta motif, made of eight highly homologous variants, that appeared characteristic of ankylosing spondylitis blood.

No antigen is known for these receptors. The specimen sequenced was blood, either unsorted or a sorted T cell fraction (not recorded which). These receptors were taken from a male donor with ankylosing spondylitis.

The chain combines TRBV2 with TRBJ1-1; TRBD1 matches 8 bases. Germline trimming cut 10 bases from V and 8 bases from J; bases unmatched to any gene: 12. In germline, CDR1 is SNHLY, CDR2 FYNNEI. The length of the CDR3 is 13 residues. CDR3 amino acids: CATLQGEEYEAFF. The CDR3 region has the DNA TGTGCCACCTTACAGGGGGAAGAGTACGAAGCTTTCTTT.

This clonotype was counted ten times or more. The chain recombines TRBV7-2 with TRBJ2-7, with D possibly matching TRBD1 (6 bases). Per germline, CDR1 SGHTA and CDR2 FQGNSA. The V end lost 5 bases, the J end lost 1 base, and 15 bases lay between the germline ends. The CDR3 consists of 15 residues. The chain's CDR3 is CASSTDMRGSYEQYF. CDR3 in DNA: TGTGCCAGCAGCACGGACATGAGGGGGTCCTACGAGCAGTACTTC.

The chain has TRBV28 and TRBJ1-6; D gene uncertain. CDR1 and CDR2 from the germline V gene are MDHEN and SYDVKM. Trimming cost V 3 bases and J 9 bases, with 9 bases left between them. CDR3 size: 13 residues. In DNA form, the CDR3 reads TGTGCCAGCAGTTTCCAACAGATTTCACCCCTCCACTTT. It codes for CASSFQQISPLHF.

In its sample, this clonotype was seen many times. V and J are TRBV20-1 and TRBJ2-1, with D possibly TRBD2 on 6 matching bases. The V gene lost 2 bases and the J gene lost 8 bases, with 16 bases spanning the gap. Germline V CDR1 and CDR2: DFQATT, SNEGSKA (reference sequence). This CDR3 contains 14 residues. CDR3 sequence reads: CSARFALAIHEQFF. The CDR3 DNA is TGCAGTGCTAGATTCGCGCTAGCGATCCATGAGCAGTTCTTC.

This clonotype was recorded a few times. The J gene is TRBJ1-5, the V gene TRBV20-1; 7 bases are shared with TRBD1. The V and J ends lost 5 bases and 5 bases, in that order; junction bases with no gene match: 15. This CDR3 is 16 amino acids long. CDR1 and CDR2 (germline): DFQATT, SNEGSKA (reference sequence). The chain's CDR3 is CSALSPRQGGDQPQHF. The CDR3 coding sequence is TGCAGTGCTCTTTCTCCCCGACAGGGAGGAGATCAGCCCCAGCATTTT.

This clonotype turned up a few times. This chain links TRBV6-1 with TRBJ1-2; TRBD1 is a possible D gene (5 bases). Germline CDR1 reads MNHNS; CDR2 reads SASEGT. The CDR3 is 14 residues long. V lost 6 bases and J lost 2, with 13 bases in between. The CDR3 nucleotides are TGTGCCAGCAGCCAGGGCATACCAAACTATGGCTACACCTTC. Its protein product is CASSQGIPNYGYTF.

This clonotype was picked up a small number of times. The chain carries TRBV20-1 and TRBJ2-5; TRBD2 matches 9 bases. This CDR3 is built from 13 residues. The germline CDR1 and CDR2 sequences are DFQATT and SNEGSKA (reference sequence). V was clipped by 7 bases and J by 3 bases; unmatched bases: 6. DNA of the CDR3: TGCAGTGTCTGGACTAGCGTTAAAGAGACCCAGTACTTC. The encoded protein is CSVWTSVKETQYF.

This chain links TRBV11-2 with TRBJ1-5, with D possibly TRBD1 on 6 matching bases. This CDR3 spans 17 amino acids. The V gene's germline CDR1 is SGHAT and CDR2 FQNNGV. Trimming took off 5 bases at V and 1 base at J, with 18 bases between the two ends. CDR3 amino acids: CASSPSHRVGSNQPQHF. As DNA, the CDR3 is TGTGCCAGCAGCCCGTCTCACAGGGTAGGGAGCAATCAGCCCCAGCATTTT. Full variable domain (remainder filled in from reference TRBV11-2 and TRBJ1-5): EAGVAQSPRYKIIEKRQSVAFWCNPISGHATLYWYQQILGQGPKLLIQFQNNGVVDDSQLPKDRFSAERLKGVDSTLKIQPAKLEDSAVYLCASSPSHRVGSNQPQHFGDGTRLSIL.

This clonotype was counted between two and nine times. V is TRBV5-4 and J is TRBJ1-1; D gene ambiguous. Trimming removed 2 bases from V and 3 bases from J, with 8 bases in between. Looked up from germline, CDR1 is SGHNT and CDR2 is YYREEE (reference sequence). The CDR3 totals 13 residues. The CDR3: CASSFDVHTEAFF. The CDR3 DNA is TGTGCCAGCAGCTTCGACGTTCACACTGAAGCTTTCTTT.

At least ten counts were recorded for this clonotype. The chain couples TRBV29-1 to TRBJ2-1, with D hard to call. V dropped 7 bases and J dropped 0 bases, with 10 bases sitting between them. The CDR3 covers 13 residues. The germline gives CDR1 SQVTM, CDR2 ANQGSEA. CDR3 in DNA: TGCAGCGGTTTATCGAGCTCCTACAATGAGCAGTTCTTC. It specifies CSGLSSSYNEQFF.

This clonotype has just a few counts. This rearrangement joins TRBV5-1 to TRBJ2-7, with 8 nucleotides matching TRBD1. V lost 0 bases and J lost 2; bases outside the gene matches: 13. The CDR3 runs 18 residues. Per the germline V gene, CDR1 is SGHRS and CDR2 is YFSETQ. Here the CDR3 reads CASSLGHLGTGAPYEQYF. CDR3 bases: TGCGCCAGCAGCTTGGGTCATTTAGGGACAGGAGCCCCCTACGAGCAGTACTTC.

This clonotype has a handful of counts. The rearrangement joins TRBV9 to TRBJ2-7; 9 bases agree with TRBD2. Germline CDR1 and CDR2: SGDLS and YYNGEE. V dropped 0 bases and J dropped 2; count of bases not matched to a gene: 3. The CDR3 loop spans 15 amino acids. CDR3: CASSVAERGAYEQYF. The DNA of the CDR3 is TGTGCCAGCAGCGTAGCCGAGCGGGGGGCCTACGAGCAGTACTTC.

The chain carries TRBV7-8 and TRBJ2-2; D is undetermined. The germline V gene encodes CDR1 SGHVS and CDR2 FQNEAQ. V shed 1 base and J shed 6 bases, with 9 bases lying between them. The CDR3 is 14 residues long. The CDR3 loop reads CASSLVSSPGELFF. CDR3 nucleotides: TGTGCCAGCAGCTTAGTATCGTCGCCCGGGGAGCTGTTTTTT.

V is TRBV6-6 and J is TRBJ2-1; a possible D gene is TRBD1 (6 bases). CDR3 length: 13 residues. V was trimmed by 7 bases and J by 12 bases, leaving 19 bases between them. In germline, CDR1 is MNHNY, CDR2 SVGAGI (reference sequence). CDR3 sequence (DNA): TGTGCCAGCACCAGACAGGTCCTCGGCGCGCAGTTCTTC. Protein product: CASTRQVLGAQFF.

The table lists this clonotype with many counts. The chain combines TRBV15 with TRBJ2-7; D may match TRBD1 or TRBD2 (5 bases each). The CDR3 runs to 13 residues. The germline V and J ends were trimmed by 1 base and 7 bases, with 11 bases remaining between them. Germline CDR1 LNHNV, CDR2 YYDKDF (reference sequence). Here the CDR3 DNA reads TGTGCCACCAGCAGAGGGGGACCTGGGGAGCAGTACTTC. It encodes CATSRGGPGEQYF.

The chain is built from TRBV20-1 and TRBJ2-7, with 7 bases lining up with TRBD2. Unmatched junction bases numbered 10, after V lost 4 bases and J lost 1 base. Germline loops: CDR1 DFQATT, CDR2 SNEGSKA (reference sequence). The CDR3 is made up of 15 amino acids. Written as DNA, the CDR3 is TGCAGTGCTAACCGAAGACAGCGGGGTTCCTACGAGCAGTACTTC. It yields the protein CSANRRQRGSYEQYF.

The rearrangement uses TRBV30 and TRBJ2-2; TRBD1 agrees at 9 bases. With V trimmed by 6 bases and J by 4 bases, 9 bases remained unmatched. From germline, CDR1 is GTSNPN and CDR2 SVGIG (reference sequence). The CDR3 sequence is 15 residues long. Here the CDR3 DNA reads TGTGCCTGTCCAGTGACAGGGGGAATCACCGGGGAGCTGTTTTTT. Protein: CACPVTGGITGELFF.

The chain uses TRBV4-3 and TRBJ2-5; 7 nucleotides agree with TRBD1. The germline V gene has CDR1 LGHNA and CDR2 YSLEER. V gave up 1 base and J gave up 0 bases; unmatched junction bases: 5. The CDR3 is 16 residues long. This CDR3 is CASSQGRQGYQETQYF. CDR3 nucleotide sequence: TGCGCCAGCAGCCAAGGCCGACAGGGCTACCAAGAGACCCAGTACTTC.

This clonotype has a handful of counts. The rearrangement links TRBV20-1 to TRBJ2-1; D may be TRBD1 or TRBD2 (5 bases each). The CDR3 is 13 residues long. Trimming shortened V by 5 bases and J by 3 bases, and 11 bases separated the two germline ends. Germline V gene data show CDR1 as DFQATT and CDR2 as SNEGSKA (reference sequence). The CDR3 loop is CSALGDFYNEQFF. The CDR3 region has the DNA TGCAGTGCTCTGGGGGATTTCTACAATGAGCAGTTCTTC.

This clonotype was observed a handful of times. This rearrangement joins TRBV7-2 to TRBJ2-3; 8 bases agree with TRBD2. The CDR3 has 15 amino acids. The ends lost 0 bases at V and 7 bases at J; junction bases unmatched: 6. Per the germline V gene, CDR1 is SGHTA and CDR2 is FQGNSA. The CDR3 region has the DNA TGTGCCAGCAGCTTAGCGCTAGCGGGCGCATATACGCAGTATTTT. Translated, it gives CASSLALAGAYTQYF.

The sample holds a few counts of this clonotype. This chain connects TRBV4-2 to TRBJ2-1; 7 bases align to TRBD2. The germline V gene encodes CDR1 LGHNA and CDR2 YNFKEQ. The junction had 6 bases not matched to a gene; V was cut back by 0 bases and J by 1 base. This CDR3 region has 17 residues. The DNA of the CDR3 is TGTGCCAGCAGCCAAGATGGGCTAGCGGCTTCCTACAATGAGCAGTTCTTC. Its translation is CASSQDGLAASYNEQFF.

This chain joins TRBV28 and TRBJ1-2; 10 bases are a match to TRBD1. Germline loops: CDR1 MDHEN, CDR2 SYDVKM. The length of the CDR3 is 13 residues. The V gene end was trimmed by 7 bases and the J gene end by 6 bases; junction bases not matched to a gene: 5. The CDR3 loop is CASMTTGGDGYTF. The CDR3 region has the DNA TGTGCCAGCATGACGACAGGGGGCGATGGCTACACCTTC.

Only a few counts were recorded for this clonotype. This chain uses TRBV7-2 with TRBJ2-1; D possibly uses TRBD1 or TRBD2 (5 bases each). V was cut by 7 bases and J by 4 bases, with 17 bases left in between. The CDR3 contains 15 residues. Germline V gene sequence: CDR1 SGHTA, CDR2 FQGNSA. The DNA for the CDR3 is TGTGCCAGCACCTGGGGGATCTCATCTTACAATGAGCAGTTCTTC. Protein product: CASTWGISSYNEQFF.

This clonotype has more than one count but fewer than ten. The chain couples TRBV7-2 to TRBJ2-7; D gene uncertain. Trimming removed 3 bases at V and 2 bases at J, with 5 bases between. The CDR3 extends over 12 amino acids. CDR1 and CDR2 (germline): SGHTA, FQGNSA. The CDR3 DNA is TGTGCCAGCAGCTTTTTCCCCTACGAGCAGTACTTC. Translation: CASSFFPYEQYF.

This clonotype turned up a few times. The CDR3 loop reads CASSVAAGERTDTQYF. DNA for the CDR3: TGTGCCAGCAGCGTAGCGGCGGGAGAGCGCACAGATACGCAGTATTTT. The genes are TRBV9 and TRBJ2-3; the match to TRBD2 covers 7 bases. Germline CDR1 SGDLS, CDR2 YYNGEE. This CDR3 has 16 residues. V shed 0 bases, J shed 1 base, and the junction held 5 bases outside the gene matches.

The chain combines TRBV20-1 with TRBJ2-3; 13 nucleotides align to TRBD2. Germline V gives CDR1 DFQATT, CDR2 SNEGSKA (reference sequence). V was clipped by 3 bases and J by 4 bases; unmatched bases: 10. The CDR3 is 17 amino acids. The CDR3 reads CSARTSGGIGIPDTQYF. The DNA for the CDR3 is TGCAGTGCTAGGACTAGCGGGGGGATAGGCATCCCAGATACGCAGTATTTT.

The chain uses TRBV11-2 and TRBJ2-1, with D unresolved. The ends were cut back, 4 bases at V and 4 bases at J, with 8 bases in the middle. Germline V gene lookup returns CDR1 SGHAT and CDR2 FQNNGV. The CDR3 extends over 13 amino acids. CDR3 sequence: CASSSQAYNEQFF. The CDR3 region has the DNA TGTGCCAGCAGCTCCCAGGCATACAATGAGCAGTTCTTC.

In its sample, this clonotype was seen a few times. CDR3: CSSRGPYTF. CDR3 coding DNA: TGCAGTTCCCGGGGCCCCTACACCTTC. The V gene is TRBV20-1, the J gene TRBJ1-2, with a weak D call TRBD1 (5 bases). Germline loops: CDR1 DFQATT, CDR2 SNEGSKA (reference sequence). V shed 8 bases and J shed 10 bases, with 11 bases lying between them. This CDR3 has 9 residues.

The chain couples TRBV12-3 or TRBV12-4 to TRBJ2-1, with TRBD2 matching over 9 bases. Trimming cost V 4 bases and J 7 bases; bases outside gene matches: 8. The CDR3 consists of 15 residues. In DNA, the CDR3 is TGTGCCAGCAGTTGCCTAGCGGGGACTCTAAATGAGCAGTTCTTC. Its translation is CASSCLAGTLNEQFF.

This clonotype was detected only a few times. The chain couples TRBV11-2 to TRBJ1-2, with D possibly TRBD1 on 5 matching bases. CDR1 and CDR2 (germline): SGHAT, FQNNGV. V was cut by 5 bases and J by 6 bases, with 19 bases left in between. The CDR3 has 15 amino acids. This CDR3 reads CASSLRQGAVDGYTF. CDR3 nucleotide sequence: TGTGCCAGCAGCCTGCGTCAGGGTGCGGTCGATGGCTACACCTTC.